This TCR beta chain was captured by sequencing in a study of Ad26.COV2.S vaccination and SARS-CoV-2 variants. Study context: Ad26.COV2.S, an intramuscular injection, was given once or twice 56 days apart.

The CDR3 consists of 15 residues. With V trimmed by 0 bases and J by 7 bases, 5 bases remained unmatched. CDR1 and CDR2 from the germline V gene are LNHNV and YYDKDF (reference sequence). Data came from immunoSEQ multiplex PCR; TCRdb stores just in-frame clones and leaves some out. The table lists about 480,000 clones, roughly 85% of them singletons. Study-level findings and limits: Participants given vaccine showed non-spike TCR breadth similar to that of placebo recipients.

To note about this clone: As yet, its antigen is unknown.

Treatment of the sample: some 19 received Ad26.COV2.S at low or high dose, single or two shots; roughly five received placebo; per-sample allocation not given. Collection of the samples took place on day 63 after the first injection of vaccine or placebo. Recruitment in Boston yielded a donor of adult age, 18-55 years. Spike of the Wuhan-strain SARS-CoV-2 was expressed by an Ad26 vector, which formed the vaccine. The input for sequencing was peripheral blood, taken in a trial of Ad26.COV2.S vaccine versus placebo. The receptor comes from a person aged 18-65 years who received the Ad26.COV2.S COVID-19 vaccine or a placebo. The V and J genes are TRBV15 and TRBJ2-1; 8 positions agree with TRBD2. The CDR3 reads CATSRDRVAGNEQFF. The CDR3 DNA follows: TGTGCCACCAGCAGAGATAGGGTAGCGGGGAATGAGCAGTTCTTC.